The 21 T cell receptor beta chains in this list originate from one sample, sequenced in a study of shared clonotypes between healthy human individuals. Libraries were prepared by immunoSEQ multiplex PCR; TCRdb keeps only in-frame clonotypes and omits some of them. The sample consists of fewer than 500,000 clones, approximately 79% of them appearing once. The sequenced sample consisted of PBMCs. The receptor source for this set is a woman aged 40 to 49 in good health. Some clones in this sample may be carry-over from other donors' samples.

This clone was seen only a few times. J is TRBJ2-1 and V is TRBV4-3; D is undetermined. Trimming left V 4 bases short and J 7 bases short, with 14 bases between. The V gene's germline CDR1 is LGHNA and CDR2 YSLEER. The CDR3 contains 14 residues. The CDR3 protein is CASSPGGKWNEQFF. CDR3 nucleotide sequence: TGCGCCAGCAGCCCGGGCGGAAAGTGGAATGAGCAGTTCTTC.

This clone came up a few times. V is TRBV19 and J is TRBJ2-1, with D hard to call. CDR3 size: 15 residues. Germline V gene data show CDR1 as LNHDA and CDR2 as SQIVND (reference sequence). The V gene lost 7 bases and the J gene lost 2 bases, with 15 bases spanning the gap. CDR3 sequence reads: CASTSTPFTYNEQFF. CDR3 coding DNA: TGTGCCAGTACTTCGACCCCATTTACCTACAATGAGCAGTTCTTC.

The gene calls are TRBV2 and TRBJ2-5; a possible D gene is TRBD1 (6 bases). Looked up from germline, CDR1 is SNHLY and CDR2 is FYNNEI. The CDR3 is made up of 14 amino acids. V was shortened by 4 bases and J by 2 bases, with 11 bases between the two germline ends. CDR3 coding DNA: TGTGCCAGCAGTGCGAGGACAGCTCAAGAGACCCAGTACTTC. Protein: CASSARTAQETQYF.

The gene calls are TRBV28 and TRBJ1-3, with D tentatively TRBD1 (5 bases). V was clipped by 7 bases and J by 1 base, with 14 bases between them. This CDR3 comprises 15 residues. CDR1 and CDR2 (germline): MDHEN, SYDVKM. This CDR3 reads CASNQTPGSGNTIYF. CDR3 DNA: TGTGCCAGCAATCAGACTCCAGGGTCTGGAAACACCATATATTTT.

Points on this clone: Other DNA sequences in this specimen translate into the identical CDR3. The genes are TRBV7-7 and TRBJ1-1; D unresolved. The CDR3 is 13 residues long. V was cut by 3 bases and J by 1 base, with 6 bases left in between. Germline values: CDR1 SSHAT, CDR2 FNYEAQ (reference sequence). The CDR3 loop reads CASSLGENTEAFF. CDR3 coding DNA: TGTGCCAGCAGCTTGGGCGAGAACACTGAAGCTTTCTTT.

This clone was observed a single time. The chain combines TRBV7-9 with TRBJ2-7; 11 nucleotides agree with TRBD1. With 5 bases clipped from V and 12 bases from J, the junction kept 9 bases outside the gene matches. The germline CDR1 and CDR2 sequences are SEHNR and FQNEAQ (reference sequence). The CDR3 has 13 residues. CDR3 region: CASSPTDRGRRYF. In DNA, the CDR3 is TGTGCCAGCAGCCCTACGGACAGGGGGCGTCGGTACTTC.

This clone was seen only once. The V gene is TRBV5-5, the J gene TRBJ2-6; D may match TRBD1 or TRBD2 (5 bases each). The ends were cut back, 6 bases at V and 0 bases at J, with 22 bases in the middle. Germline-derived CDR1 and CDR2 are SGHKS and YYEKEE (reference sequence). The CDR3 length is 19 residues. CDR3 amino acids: CASTDIRQRTSSGANVLTF. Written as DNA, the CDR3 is TGTGCCAGCACCGATATTCGACAGCGGACAAGCTCTGGGGCCAACGTCCTGACTTTC.

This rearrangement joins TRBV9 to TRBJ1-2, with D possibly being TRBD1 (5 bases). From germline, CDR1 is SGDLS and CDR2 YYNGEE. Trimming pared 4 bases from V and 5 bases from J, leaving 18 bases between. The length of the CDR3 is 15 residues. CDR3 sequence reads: CASSPQTDYYYGYTF. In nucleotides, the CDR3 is TGTGCCAGCAGCCCCCAGACAGACTACTATTATGGCTACACCTTC.

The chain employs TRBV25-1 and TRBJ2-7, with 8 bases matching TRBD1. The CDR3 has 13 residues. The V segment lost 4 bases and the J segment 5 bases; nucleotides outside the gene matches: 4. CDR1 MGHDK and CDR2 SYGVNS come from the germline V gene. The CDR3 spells CASSGDRRDEQYF. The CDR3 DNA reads TGTGCCAGCAGTGGGGACAGGCGGGACGAGCAGTACTTC.

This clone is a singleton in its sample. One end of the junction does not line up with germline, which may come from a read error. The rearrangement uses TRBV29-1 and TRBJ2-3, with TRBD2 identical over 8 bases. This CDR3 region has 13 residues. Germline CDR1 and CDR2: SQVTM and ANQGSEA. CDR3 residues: CNVGGRSTDTQYF. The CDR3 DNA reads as TGCAACGTTGGCGGGAGGAGCACAGATACGCAGTATTTT.

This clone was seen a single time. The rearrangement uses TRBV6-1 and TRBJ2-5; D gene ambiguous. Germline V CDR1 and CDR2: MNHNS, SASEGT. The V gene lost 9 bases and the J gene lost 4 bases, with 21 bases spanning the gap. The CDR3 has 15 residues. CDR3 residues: CASWPDLGFGETQYF. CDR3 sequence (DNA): TGTGCCAGTTGGCCAGATTTAGGTTTTGGAGAGACCCAGTACTTC.

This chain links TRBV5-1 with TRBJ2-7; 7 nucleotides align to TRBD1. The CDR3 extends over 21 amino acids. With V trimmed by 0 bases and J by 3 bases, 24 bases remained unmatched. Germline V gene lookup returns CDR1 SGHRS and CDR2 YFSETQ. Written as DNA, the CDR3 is TGCGCCAGCAGCTTGGAGGCGGGCCGAAGCCGACGCCGGGACAGTATCTACGAGCAGTACTTC. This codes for CASSLEAGRSRRRDSIYEQYF.

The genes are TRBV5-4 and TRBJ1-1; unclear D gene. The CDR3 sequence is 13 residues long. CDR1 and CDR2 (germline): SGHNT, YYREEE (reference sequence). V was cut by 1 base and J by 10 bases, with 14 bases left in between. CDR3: CASSLSSQAGAFF. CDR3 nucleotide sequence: TGTGCCAGCAGCTTGAGTAGTCAGGCGGGAGCTTTCTTT. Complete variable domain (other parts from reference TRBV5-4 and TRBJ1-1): ETGVTQSPTHLIKTRGQQVTLRCSSQSGHNTVSWYQQALGQGPQFIFQYYREEENGRGNFPPRFSGLQFPNYSSELNVNALELDDSALYLCASSLSSQAGAFFGQGTRLTVV.

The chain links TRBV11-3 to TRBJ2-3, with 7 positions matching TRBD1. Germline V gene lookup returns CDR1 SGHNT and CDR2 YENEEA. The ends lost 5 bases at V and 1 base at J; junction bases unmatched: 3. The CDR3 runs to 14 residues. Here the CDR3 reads CASSPGTGTDTQYF. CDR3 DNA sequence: TGTGCCAGCAGCCCCGGGACAGGCACAGATACGCAGTATTTT.

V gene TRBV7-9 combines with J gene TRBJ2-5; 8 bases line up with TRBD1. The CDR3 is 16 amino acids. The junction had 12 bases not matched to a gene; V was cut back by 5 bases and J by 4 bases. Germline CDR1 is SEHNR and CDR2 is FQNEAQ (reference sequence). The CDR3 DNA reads TGTGCCAGCAGCATCGGGACAGGAGGGAGAGGAGAGACCCAGTACTTC. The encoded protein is CASSIGTGGRGETQYF. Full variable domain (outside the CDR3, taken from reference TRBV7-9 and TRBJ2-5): DTGVSQNPRHKITKRGQNVTFRCDPISEHNRLYWYRQTLGQGPEFLTYFQNEAQLEKSRLLSDRFSAERPKGSFSTLEIQRTEQGDSAMYLCASSIGTGGRGETQYFGPGTRLLVL.

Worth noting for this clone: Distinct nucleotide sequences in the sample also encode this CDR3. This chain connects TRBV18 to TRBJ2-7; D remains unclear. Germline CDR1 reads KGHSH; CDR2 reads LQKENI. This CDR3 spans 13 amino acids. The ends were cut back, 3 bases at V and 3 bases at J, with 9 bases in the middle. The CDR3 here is CASSPSPIYEQYF. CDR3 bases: TGTGCCAGCTCACCTTCGCCAATCTACGAGCAGTACTTC. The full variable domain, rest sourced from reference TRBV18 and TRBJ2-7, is NAGVMQNPRHLVRRRGQEARLRCSPMKGHSHVYWYRQLPEEGLKFMVYLQKENIIDESGMPKERFSAEFPKEGPSILRIQQVVRGDSAAYFCASSPSPIYEQYFGPGTRLTVT.

CDR3 DNA: TGTGCCAGTAGTATAGGGGCGCAGGGGTGGGACACTGAAGCTTTCTTT. The encoded protein is CASSIGAQGWDTEAFF. The chain uses TRBV19 and TRBJ1-1, with TRBD1 as a possible D gene (6 bases). The CDR3 contains 16 residues. Trimming took off 1 base at V and 3 bases at J, with 15 bases between the two ends. Germline V gene lookup returns CDR1 LNHDA and CDR2 SQIVND (reference sequence).

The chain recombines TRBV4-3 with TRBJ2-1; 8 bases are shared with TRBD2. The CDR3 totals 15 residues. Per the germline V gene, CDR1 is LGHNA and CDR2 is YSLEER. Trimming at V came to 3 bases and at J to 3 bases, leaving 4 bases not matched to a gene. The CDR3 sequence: CASSQRLANYNEQFF. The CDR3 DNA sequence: TGCGCCAGCAGCCAGCGACTAGCGAACTACAATGAGCAGTTCTTC.

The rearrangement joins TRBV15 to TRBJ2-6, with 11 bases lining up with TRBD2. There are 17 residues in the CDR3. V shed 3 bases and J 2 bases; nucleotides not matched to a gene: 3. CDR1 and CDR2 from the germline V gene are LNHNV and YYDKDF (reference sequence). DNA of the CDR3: TGTGCCACCAGCAGTAGCGGGAGGGCCGCTGGGGCCAACGTCCTGACTTTC. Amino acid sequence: CATSSSGRAAGANVLTF.

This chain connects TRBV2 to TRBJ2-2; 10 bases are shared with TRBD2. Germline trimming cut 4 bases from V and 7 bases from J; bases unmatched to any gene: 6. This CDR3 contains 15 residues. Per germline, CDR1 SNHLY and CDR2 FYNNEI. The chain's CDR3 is CASSASGRVGGELFF. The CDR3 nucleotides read TGTGCCAGCAGTGCAAGCGGGAGGGTCGGCGGGGAGCTGTTTTTT.

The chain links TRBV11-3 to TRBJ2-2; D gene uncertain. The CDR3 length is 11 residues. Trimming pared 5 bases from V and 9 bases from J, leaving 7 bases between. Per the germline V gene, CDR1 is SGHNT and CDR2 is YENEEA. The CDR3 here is CASSVGRELFF. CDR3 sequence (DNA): TGTGCCAGCAGCGTTGGGAGGGAGCTGTTTTTT.